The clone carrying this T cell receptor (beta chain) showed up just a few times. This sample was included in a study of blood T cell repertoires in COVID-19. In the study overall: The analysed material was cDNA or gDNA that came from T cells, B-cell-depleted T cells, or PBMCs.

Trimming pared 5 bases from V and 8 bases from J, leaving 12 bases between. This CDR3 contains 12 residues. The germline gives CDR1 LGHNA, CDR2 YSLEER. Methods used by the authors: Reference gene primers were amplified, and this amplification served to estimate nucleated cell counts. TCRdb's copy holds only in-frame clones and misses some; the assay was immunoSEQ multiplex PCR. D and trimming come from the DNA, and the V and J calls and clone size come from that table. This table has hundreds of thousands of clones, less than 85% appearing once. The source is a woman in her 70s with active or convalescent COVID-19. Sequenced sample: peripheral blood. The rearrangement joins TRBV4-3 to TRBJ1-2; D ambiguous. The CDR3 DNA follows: TGCGCCAGCAGCTACTGGGGAGAGGGCTACACCTTC. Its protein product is CASSYWGEGYTF.